The 15 T cell receptor beta chains below come from one sample, sequenced in a study of Tregs in tolerant kidney transplant recipients. TCRdb keeps only in-frame clones here, not all; method: immunoSEQ multiplex PCR. Here the sample spans some 88,000 clones, more than 90% being singletons. Material for sequencing was CD8+ T cells from blood. Receptors were obtained from a human donor in good health.

V is TRBV6-1 and J is TRBJ1-2, with D unclear. The length of the CDR3 is 14 residues. Looked up from germline, CDR1 is MNHNS and CDR2 is SASEGT. V lost 8 bases and J lost 0, with 13 bases in between. The CDR3 reads CASWMDGANYGYTF. The CDR3 DNA sequence: TGTGCCAGCTGGATGGACGGAGCTAACTATGGCTACACCTTC.

The chain couples TRBV4-1 to TRBJ2-1; 15 nucleotides match TRBD2. Germline V gene sequence: CDR1 MGHRA, CDR2 YSYEKL. This CDR3 contains 18 residues. After removal of 1 base from V and 1 base from J, the junction contained 2 bases not matched to a gene. The CDR3 loop is CASSQGTSGRGSYNEQFF. The CDR3 nucleotides are TGCGCCAGCAGCCAAGGGACTAGCGGGAGGGGGTCCTACAATGAGCAGTTCTTC.

A word on this clone: The germline gene is not matched at one end of the junction; a read error may be the cause. The same CDR3 also results from other DNA sequences found in this sample. V and J are TRBV9 and TRBJ1-2; 10 bases are a match to TRBD1. The germline gives CDR1 SGDLS, CDR2 YYNGEE. The CDR3 spans 17 residues. The CDR3 sequence is CASSVGTGAAGNYGYTF. In DNA, the CDR3 is TGTGCCAGTAGCGTAGGGACAGGGGCTGCGGGTAACTATGGCTACACCTTC.

This sequence joins TRBV4-1 and TRBJ2-5; D may be TRBD2 (6 bases). The CDR3 is 15 amino acids. CDR1 is MGHRA, CDR2 YSYEKL, per germline. The V end lost 0 bases, the J end lost 4 bases, and 12 bases lay between the germline ends. CDR3 sequence reads: CASSQDRRRGETQYF. CDR3 DNA: TGCGCCAGCAGCCAAGATCGGAGGAGGGGAGAGACCCAGTACTTC.

This clone has a single count. The rearrangement joins TRBV5-4 to TRBJ1-1; a possible D gene is TRBD1 (5 bases). In germline, CDR1 is SGHNT, CDR2 YYREEE (reference sequence). The CDR3 contains 10 residues. V lost 8 bases to trimming and J lost 4 bases, with 6 bases between them. The CDR3 loop is CASGGTEAFF. CDR3 nucleotides: TGTGCCAGTGGGGGCACTGAAGCTTTCTTT.

The V call is TRBV18, the J call TRBJ2-7; the D gene could be TRBD1 or TRBD2 (6 bases each). V was shortened by 0 bases and J by 0 bases, with 12 bases between the two germline ends. The CDR3 runs 16 residues. In germline, CDR1 is KGHSH, CDR2 LQKENI. CDR3 loop: CASSPPGGSFSYEQYF. In nucleotides, the CDR3 is TGTGCCAGCTCACCACCGGGGGGCAGCTTCTCCTACGAGCAGTACTTC.

V usage is TRBV6-5 and J usage is TRBJ2-2; 7 positions agree with TRBD2. Per the germline V gene, CDR1 is MNHEY and CDR2 is SVGAGI. The CDR3 contains 16 residues. With V trimmed by 0 bases and J by 4 bases, 5 bases remained unmatched. DNA of the CDR3: TGTGCCAGCAGTTACTCCGGCGGGAGCATCACCGGGGAGCTGTTTTTT. This encodes CASSYSGGSITGELFF.

The rearrangement uses TRBV9 and TRBJ2-1; the D is unclear. This CDR3 contains 12 residues. V was pared by 0 bases and J by 9 bases, with 7 bases between. In germline, CDR1 is SGDLS, CDR2 YYNGEE. Here the CDR3 reads CASSVAPGEQFF. In DNA, the CDR3 is TGTGCCAGCAGCGTAGCGCCGGGTGAGCAGTTCTTC. Together with reference TRBV9 and TRBJ2-1, the CDR3 gives the full variable domain: DSGVTQTPKHLITATGQRVTLRCSPRSGDLSVYWYQQSLDQGLQFLIQYYNGEERAKGNILERFSAQQFPDLHSELNLSSLELGDSALYFCASSVAPGEQFFGPGTRLTVL.

The chain links TRBV2 to TRBJ2-7; D not resolved. The CDR3 length is 10 residues. The germline V gene encodes CDR1 SNHLY and CDR2 FYNNEI. V was shortened by 10 bases and J by 0 bases, with 4 bases between the two germline ends. CDR3 amino acids: CATSSYEQYF. As DNA, the CDR3 is TGTGCCACCTCCTCCTACGAGCAGTACTTC.

The chain employs TRBV27 and TRBJ1-1; D remains unclear. The CDR3 runs to 14 residues. The V gene lost 5 bases and the J gene lost 0 bases, with 10 bases spanning the gap. CDR1 is MNHEY, CDR2 SMNVEV, per germline (reference sequence). The CDR3 nucleotides read TGTGCCAGCAGTCTCGGAGGTATGAACACTGAAGCTTTCTTT. Protein product: CASSLGGMNTEAFF.

V usage is TRBV11-3 and J usage is TRBJ2-5; 13 bases line up with TRBD2. The CDR3 has 19 residues. CDR1 is SGHNT and CDR2 is YENEEA in the germline V gene. With 2 bases clipped from V and 5 bases from J, the junction kept 14 bases outside the gene matches. In nucleotides, the CDR3 is TGTGCCAGCAGCTTATCCCCGACTAGCGGGGGGTGGATGGGGGAGACCCAGTACTTC. Encoded protein: CASSLSPTSGGWMGETQYF.

Written as DNA, the CDR3 is TGTGCCAGTAGTCCGACGACAGGGGACTACGAGCAGTACTTC. The encoded protein is CASSPTTGDYEQYF. V and J are TRBV19 and TRBJ2-7, with TRBD1 identical over 8 bases. Germline assignment: CDR1 LNHDA and CDR2 SQIVND (reference sequence). V lost 5 bases to trimming and J lost 3 bases; unmatched junction nucleotides: 6. The CDR3 spans 14 residues. Filled out from reference TRBV19 and TRBJ2-7, the complete variable domain reads DGGITQSPKYLFRKEGQNVTLSCEQNLNHDAMYWYRQDPGQGLRLIYYSQIVNDFQKGDIAEGYSVSREKKESFPLTVTSAQKNPTAFYLCASSPTTGDYEQYFGPGTRLTVT.

This chain links TRBV2 with TRBJ2-1; 10 nucleotides match TRBD2. CDR1 and CDR2 (germline): SNHLY, FYNNEI. J gave up 6 bases and V 7 bases, and 12 bases lay outside the gene matches. The CDR3 is 16 residues long. The CDR3 nucleotides read TGTGCCAGCACCTTACCTACTAGCGGGGCTTCCAATGAGCAGTTCTTC. This encodes CASTLPTSGASNEQFF.

The V call is TRBV7-6, the J call TRBJ1-6, with TRBD1 matching 9 bases. Trimming took 4 bases from V and 7 from J; bases not matched to a gene: 2. This CDR3 spans 14 amino acids. The germline gives CDR1 SGHVS, CDR2 FNYEAQ. CDR3 sequence reads: CASSSDRGNSPLHF. For the CDR3, the DNA is TGTGCCAGCAGCTCCGACAGGGGGAATTCACCCCTCCACTTT.

The chain recombines TRBV6-5 with TRBJ2-6; no reliable D call. The CDR3 covers 16 residues. Germline V gives CDR1 MNHEY, CDR2 SVGAGI. Deletions cut 0 bases from V and 1 base from J, with 7 bases between. The CDR3 protein is CASSYSGDSGANVLTF. The CDR3, as DNA: TGTGCCAGCAGTTACTCAGGTGATTCTGGGGCCAACGTCCTGACTTTC.